The 13 T cell receptor beta chains below come from one sample, sequenced in a study of blood T cell repertoires in COVID-19 (dated by TCRdb to about 2020). Library method: the immunoSEQ multiplex PCR assay. TCRdb took over this immuneACCESS table, retaining in-frame rearrangements with V and J assigned. Such tables are incomplete; in checked studies, under half of the missing clones stem from an unresolved V gene, and the remainder is unexplained. For this sample the table gives a few hundred thousand clones, of which around 88% were detected only once. 14% to 15% of the sample goes to the ten largest clones. The sequenced sample was PBMCs or T cells enriched from blood (not recorded which). The receptor source for this set is a woman aged 45 to 65 with acute COVID-19.

This clone was recorded once. The V and J genes are TRBV29-1 and TRBJ1-4; D is unclear. Germline V CDR1 and CDR2: SQVTM, ANQGSEA. Trimming stripped 4 bases from V and 6 bases from J, with 12 bases between. This CDR3 is built from 13 residues. CDR3: CSVVATPDEKLFF. In DNA form, the CDR3 reads TGCAGCGTTGTTGCCACCCCAGATGAAAAACTGTTTTTT.

The chain couples TRBV28 to TRBJ1-1; D call uncertain. The V end was cut by 2 bases, the J end by 11 bases, with 18 bases between. In germline, CDR1 is MDHEN, CDR2 SYDVKM. The CDR3 length is 14 residues. CDR3: CASSLDGVAAIAFF. The CDR3 coding sequence is TGTGCCAGCAGTTTAGATGGTGTGGCGGCAATCGCTTTCTTT.

The rearrangement links TRBV6-5 to TRBJ1-1; D is undetermined. CDR1 is MNHEY, CDR2 SVGAGI, per germline. V was cut by 4 bases and J by 1 base, with 10 bases left in between. This CDR3 region has 14 residues. For the CDR3, the DNA is TGTGCCAGCAGTTCCGAAACAAAGAACACTGAAGCTTTCTTT. Amino acids: CASSSETKNTEAFF.

In its sample, this clone was seen once. This sequence joins TRBV18 and TRBJ2-3, with a possible D match to TRBD1 (5 bases). The CDR3 runs 14 residues. The germline CDR1 and CDR2 sequences are KGHSH and LQKENI. Between the trimmed V and J ends, which lost 3 bases and 4 bases, there was a span of 11 bases. CDR3 DNA sequence: TGTGCCAGCTCACCGGGGCAGGGTGCAGATACGCAGTATTTT. Protein sequence: CASSPGQGADTQYF.

The genes are TRBV12-3 or TRBV12-4 and TRBJ2-5; D remains ambiguous. V was clipped by 6 bases and J by 1 base, with 9 bases between them. The CDR3 is 13 residues long. CDR3 nucleotide sequence: TGTGCCAGCAGCCGTAGTTTCCAAGAGACCCAGTACTTC. Translation gives CASSRSFQETQYF.

The chain combines TRBV11-2 with TRBJ2-5; the D gene is possibly TRBD1 (5 bases). Germline CDR1 is SGHAT and CDR2 is FQNNGV. Trimming left V 5 bases short and J 4 bases short, with 20 bases between. The CDR3 sequence is 16 residues long. The CDR3 region has the DNA TGTGCCAGCAGCGTCCGACAGAAGGGTCTCGGAGAGACCCAGTACTTC. This sequence encodes CASSVRQKGLGETQYF.

This sequence joins TRBV12-3 or TRBV12-4 and TRBJ2-5; D unclear. The CDR3 length is 13 residues. The V end lost 6 bases, the J end lost 5 bases, and 13 bases lay between the germline ends. The CDR3 is CASSPTLTETQYF. CDR3 in DNA: TGTGCCAGCAGCCCGACACTTACGGAGACCCAGTACTTC.

The J gene is TRBJ2-3, the V gene TRBV7-3, with 9 bases fitting TRBD2. Germline V gene lookup returns CDR1 SGHTA and CDR2 FQGTGA. The CDR3 is 15 residues long. V shed 4 bases and J 2 bases; nucleotides not matched to a gene: 4. The CDR3 DNA reads as TGTGCCAGCAGCTACCTAGCGGGACACACAGATACGCAGTATTTT. This sequence encodes CASSYLAGHTDTQYF.

This rearrangement joins TRBV4-2 to TRBJ2-7; 13 bases agree with TRBD2. V lost 1 base to trimming and J lost 3 bases; unmatched junction nucleotides: 3. Germline CDR1 and CDR2: LGHNA and YNFKEQ. The CDR3 contains 16 residues. CDR3 DNA: TGTGCCAGCAGCCAAGCGGGACTAGCGGGGATCTACGAGCAGTACTTC. As protein: CASSQAGLAGIYEQYF.

V and J are TRBV27 and TRBJ2-2; D remains ambiguous. Germline lookup yields CDR1 MNHEY and CDR2 SMNVEV (reference sequence). The CDR3 contains 11 residues. Trimming took 10 bases from V and 4 from J, leaving 7 bases between them. The CDR3 loop is CATTSTGELFF. CDR3 sequence (DNA): TGTGCCACCACTTCCACCGGGGAGCTGTTTTTT.

The chain couples TRBV5-6 to TRBJ2-7, with 11 bases fitting TRBD2. This CDR3 region has 15 residues. V shed 0 bases, J shed 2 bases, and the junction held 1 base outside the gene matches. Germline V gives CDR1 SGHDT, CDR2 YYEEEE. The CDR3 DNA reads TGTGCCAGCAGCTTGGTACTAGCGGGAGCCTACGAGCAGTACTTC. The encoded protein is CASSLVLAGAYEQYF.

V gene TRBV19 combines with J gene TRBJ1-2; D is perhaps TRBD1 (6 bases). Per the germline V gene, CDR1 is LNHDA and CDR2 is SQIVND (reference sequence). The CDR3 loop spans 11 amino acids. V was pared by 11 bases and J by 4 bases, with 11 bases between. CDR3 loop: CASWGPYGYTF. The CDR3 DNA reads TGTGCCTCATGGGGGCCCTATGGCTACACCTTC.

The chain carries TRBV6-5 and TRBJ2-7, with 10 bases matching TRBD2. Germline CDR1 reads MNHEY; CDR2 reads SVGAGI. With 4 bases clipped from V and 3 bases from J, the junction kept 6 bases outside the gene matches. The CDR3 loop spans 15 amino acids. CDR3 sequence (DNA): TGTGCCAGCAGTTCCGAACTAGCGGGACACTACGAGCAGTACTTC. This encodes CASSSELAGHYEQYF.